This T cell receptor beta chain was retrieved from a study of blood T cell repertoires in COVID-19 (dated by TCRdb to about 2020). Study-level background: The collaborator samples originated in the United States, Italy and Spain and spanned the acute and convalescent phases of COVID-19. The prospective study material was composed of cDNA or gDNA derived from T cells, B-cell-depleted T cells, or PBMCs. Nearly every sample came with metadata listing a de-identified subject ID, COVID-19 status, age in years and sex. The samples were drawn from the first 160 participants of the ongoing ImmuneRACE study and from under 1,500 subjects provided by 6 global collaborators. Subjects who had been exposed to COVID-19, were actively infected with it, or had recovered from it provided the deeply sampled blood TCRbeta repertoires that made up the dataset. HLA class I and class II types, where available, came from metadata supplied by the sample provider rather than from assay-based typing. The repertoires were released in a freely available public database intended as a resource for research on the immune response to SARS-CoV-2.

What the research found in general, with its limitations: Clinical and demographic metadata were provided uncurated, with the amount varying by source and participant.

TCRbeta CDR3 regions were amplified from genomic DNA by means of the immunoSEQ Assay, a bias-controlled multiplex PCR. For the original study's pipeline: The number of nucleated cells in each sample was estimated by amplification of reference gene primers within the assay. Sequence reads were collapsed and filtered to measure the absolute abundance of every unique TCRbeta CDR3 rearrangement. For each sample, productive Simpson clonality was calculated by taking the square root of Simpson's diversity index across productive rearrangements. TCRdb limited this immuneACCESS table to in-frame rearrangements with V and J called. A share of clones is missing; checked studies link under half to unresolved V genes, and the rest is unexplained. The DNA gave D and trimming, while V, J and clone size come from that table. The sample table lists about 290,000 clones, 70% to 90% of them with a count of one. Jointly, the top ten make up around 4.5% of the sample.

Each collaborating institution followed its own protocols to collect whole blood in K2EDTA tubes. For TCRbeta analysis, collaborator samples were shipped as frozen whole blood, as isolated PBMCs, or as DNA extracted from either sample type. About this clone: Its recognized antigen is unknown. Base-call qualities are not available, and no considerably larger clone is one nucleotide away.

The sequence derives from a woman aged 45-59 years with active or convalescent COVID-19. The sample taken for sequencing was peripheral blood.

The nucleotides are TGTGCCAGCATCCGTAAGGGGCCCTACGAGCAGTACTTC. It translates as CASIRKGPYEQYF. The chain links TRBV2 with TRBJ2-7; tentative D gene TRBD1, with 5 bases matching. Reading the germline V gene gives CDR1 SNHLY and CDR2 FYNNEI. The CDR3, cysteine through phenylalanine, is 13 amino acids long. The retained sequence is limited to the CDR3, 39 bases, with the frame set at the first base. A distance of 12 bases separates the germline ends of V and J, which lose 7 bases and 2 bases respectively.